This T cell receptor beta chain was captured by sequencing in a study of response to subunit inactivated influenza vaccine. This clonotype was detected only a few times. TCRdb used MiXCR to reprocess the RT-PCR reads, holding one entry per CDR3 protein. The table lists around 790,000 distinct CDR3 sequences, about 20% of them singletons. This clonotype was obtained from a man between 45 and 60 years old who received an inactivated influenza vaccine. The starting material was PBMCs from blood, obtained 5 days after vaccination.

The CDR3 nucleotides are TGCAGTGCTAGTGTTCTAGCGGGGAACACCGGGGAGCTGTTTTTT. This sequence encodes CSASVLAGNTGELFF. The rearrangement joins TRBV20-1 to TRBJ2-2; 8 bases line up with TRBD2. V lost 3 bases, J lost 1 base, and 4 bases stayed unmatched. CDR1 and CDR2 from the germline V gene are DFQATT and SNEGSKA (reference sequence). This CDR3 spans 15 amino acids.